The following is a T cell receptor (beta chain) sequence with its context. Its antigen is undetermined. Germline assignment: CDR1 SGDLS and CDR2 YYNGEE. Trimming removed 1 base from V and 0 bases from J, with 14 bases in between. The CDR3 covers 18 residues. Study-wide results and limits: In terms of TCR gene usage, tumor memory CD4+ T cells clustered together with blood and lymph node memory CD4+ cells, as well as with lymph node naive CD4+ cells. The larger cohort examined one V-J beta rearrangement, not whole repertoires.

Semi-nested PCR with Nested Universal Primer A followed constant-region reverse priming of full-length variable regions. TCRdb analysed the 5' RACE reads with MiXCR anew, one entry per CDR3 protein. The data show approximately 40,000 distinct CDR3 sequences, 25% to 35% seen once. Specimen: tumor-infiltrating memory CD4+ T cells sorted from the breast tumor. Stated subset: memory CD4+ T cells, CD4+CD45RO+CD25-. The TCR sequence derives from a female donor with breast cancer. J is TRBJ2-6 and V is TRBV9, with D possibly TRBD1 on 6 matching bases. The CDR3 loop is CASSVTGHLNSGANVLTF. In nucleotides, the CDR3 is TGTGCCAGCAGCGTAACGGGACACCTTAACTCTGGGGCCAACGTCCTGACTTTC.